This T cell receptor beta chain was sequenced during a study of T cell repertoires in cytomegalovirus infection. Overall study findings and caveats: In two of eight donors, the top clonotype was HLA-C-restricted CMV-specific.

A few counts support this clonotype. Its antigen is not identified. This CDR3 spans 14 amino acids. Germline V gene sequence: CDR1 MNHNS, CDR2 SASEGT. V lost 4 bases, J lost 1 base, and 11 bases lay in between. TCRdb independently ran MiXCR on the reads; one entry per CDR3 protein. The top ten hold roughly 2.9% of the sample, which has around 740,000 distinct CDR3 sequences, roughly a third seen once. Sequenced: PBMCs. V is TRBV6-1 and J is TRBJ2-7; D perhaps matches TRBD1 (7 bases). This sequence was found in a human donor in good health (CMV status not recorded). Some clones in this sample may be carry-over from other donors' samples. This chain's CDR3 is CASSARDRSYEQYF. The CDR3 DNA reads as TGTGCCAGCAGTGCGCGGGACAGATCCTACGAGCAGTACTTC.